One T cell receptor (beta chain) is described in this entry. These data originate in a study of human T cells and chemical hapten exposure. The CDR3 sequence is 14 residues long. Germline lookup yields CDR1 SQVTM and CDR2 ANQGSEA. V lost 4 bases, J lost 7 bases, and 17 bases lay in between. Time point defined: patch test 3, about 24 weeks after DPC sensitization. Treatment here: therapeutic diphenylcyclopropenone sensitization with weekly scalp DPC. TCRdb recomputed calls from the RACE reads with MiXCR, one row per CDR3 protein. The table has 70,000 or so distinct CDR3 sequences, approximately 12% seen once.

Source: whole blood, taken in connection with sensitization to the hapten diphenylcyclopropenone (DPC). The TCR sequence derives from a woman between 45 and 60 years old with alopecia areata. Some clones in this sample may be carry-over from other donors' samples. V gene TRBV29-1 combines with J gene TRBJ1-5; TRBD1 might be the D (5 bases). The CDR3 DNA reads TGCAGCGTTGCCCGCGGTCCTCAGGGACAGCCCCAGCATTTT. It is translated as CSVARGPQGQPQHF.